This T cell receptor beta chain was found in a study of naive and memory T cell subsets. CD45RA-CD27- cells were effector memory; CD45RA+CD27- cells were EMRA. Two oligonucleotides, mixed equimolar, formed the beta constant-region primer covering TRBC1 and TRBC2. Nested alpha and beta constant-region primers with the SP2 primer drove four PCR rounds on ligated cDNA. TCRdb reprocessed the UMI-ligation and nested PCR reads with MiXCR, giving one entry per CDR3 protein. The sample records around 30,000 distinct CDR3 sequences, around 18% being singletons. V gave up 0 bases and J gave up 2 bases; unmatched junction bases: 1. There are 15 residues in the CDR3. Germline V lookup: CDR1 SGHAT, CDR2 FQNNGV.

The sequence derives from a human donor in good health. The chain links TRBV11-2 to TRBJ2-1; 7 bases align to TRBD2. Sequenced sample: effector memory CD4+ T cells from blood. Noted subset: effector memory, CD45RA- CD27-. This chain's CDR3 is CASSLDGGTYNEQFF. CDR3 DNA sequence: TGTGCCAGCAGCTTAGACGGGGGGACCTACAATGAGCAGTTCTTC.